This T cell receptor beta chain is from a study of identical twins. The study, taken as a whole, reports: Twin sharing of out-of-frame TCR alpha was underestimated by models in monozygotic pairs.

This CDR3 is built from 14 residues. The J segment lost 3 bases and the V segment lost 6 bases, leaving 7 bases of the junction unmatched. The germline CDR1 and CDR2 sequences are MNHNS and SASEGT. Concerning this clonotype: The antigen is undetermined.

Through template switching, a universal primer site was introduced, and the cDNA contained unique molecular identifiers. TCRdb ran MiXCR on the 5' RACE reads and lists one entry per CDR3 protein. The sample shows around 690,000 distinct CDR3 sequences, around 20% of them seen only once. The same specimen was also included in a second study, on T cells expressing NK-cell markers. From that study: Within the sequenced cohort of eight donors, seven exhibited HCMV seropositivity and one was seronegative. For 6 or 7 donors, the dominant NKG2C+ clonotypes made up about 1.0-7.5% of their CD8+ T cells.

The source material was PBMCs. The TCR sequence derives from a woman aged 18 to 35 in good health. The chain links TRBV6-1 to TRBJ2-7, with 8 nucleotides matching TRBD1. CDR3 amino acids: CASRRTGSFYEQYF. The CDR3 DNA reads as TGTGCCAGCAGGCGGACAGGGAGCTTCTACGAGCAGTACTTC.